This entry lists 24 T cell receptor beta chains sequenced from one sample in a study of cytomegalovirus exposure and HLA in healthy donors. Primers: 60 Vbeta forward and 13 Jbeta reverse. Method: immunoSEQ multiplex PCR; TCRdb's copy keeps in-frame clones and lacks some. The sample lists roughly 120,000 clones, 78% seen once, with around 3.9% in the top ten. Sequenced: PBMCs. The receptors were gathered from a man in his forties in good health and CMV-seronegative.

V gene TRBV29-1 combines with J gene TRBJ1-1; D gene uncertain. V gave up 4 bases and J gave up 5 bases, with 11 bases separating them. Germline values: CDR1 SQVTM, CDR2 ANQGSEA. This CDR3 spans 12 amino acids. CDR3 region: CSVVPGWTEAFF. Written as DNA, the CDR3 is TGCAGCGTTGTCCCAGGCTGGACTGAAGCTTTCTTT.

The chain is built from TRBV7-2 and TRBJ2-7; the D gene is possibly TRBD2 (6 bases). This CDR3 spans 16 amino acids. V dropped 4 bases and J dropped 5 bases, with 21 bases sitting between them. CDR1 SGHTA and CDR2 FQGNSA come from the germline V gene. The CDR3 DNA follows: TGTGCCAGCAGCTCGCCGGGGGAGCCAAGACGTCACGAGCAGTACTTC. It specifies CASSSPGEPRRHEQYF. Supplemented by reference TRBV7-2 and TRBJ2-7, the full variable domain reads GAGVSQSPSNKVTEKGKDVELRCDPISGHTALYWYRQSLGQGLEFLIYFQGNSAPDKSGLPSDRFSAERTGGSVSTLTIQRTQQEDSAVYLCASSSPGEPRRHEQYFGPGTRLTVT.

This clone was recorded a few times. This chain uses TRBV28 with TRBJ1-5; maybe TRBD1 (6 bases). Germline V lookup: CDR1 MDHEN, CDR2 SYDVKM. V lost 8 bases, J lost 3 bases, and 11 bases lay in between. CDR3 length equals 13 residues. CDR3 nucleotide sequence: TGTGCCAGCCAAGGGGGGGCCAATCAGCCCCAGCATTTT. Translated, it gives CASQGGANQPQHF.

This chain joins TRBV5-5 and TRBJ1-5; 7 bases match TRBD1. J gave up 3 bases and V 3 bases, and 9 bases lay outside the gene matches. Germline V gives CDR1 SGHKS, CDR2 YYEKEE (reference sequence). The CDR3 runs to 16 residues. Here the CDR3 DNA reads TGTGCCAGCAGCTACAACCCGGGACAGTTCAATCAGCCCCAGCATTTT. This gives the protein CASSYNPGQFNQPQHF.

This clone was seen only a few times. V gene TRBV7-8 combines with J gene TRBJ2-5; D perhaps matches TRBD1 (5 bases). Trimming stripped 2 bases from V and 2 bases from J, with 12 bases between. This CDR3 is 15 amino acids long. CDR1 is SGHVS and CDR2 is FQNEAQ in the germline V gene. CDR3 DNA sequence: TGTGCCAGCAGCTTATCCGACAGCCCTCAAGAGACCCAGTACTTC. It is translated as CASSLSDSPQETQYF.

The chain is built from TRBV4-1 and TRBJ1-1; D is unresolved. There are 15 residues in the CDR3. Germline V gene sequence: CDR1 MGHRA, CDR2 YSYEKL. Trimming cost V 0 bases and J 5 bases, with 13 bases left between them. The chain's CDR3 is CASSQDRPGRTEAFF. CDR3 coding DNA: TGCGCCAGCAGCCAAGATCGGCCGGGGAGAACTGAAGCTTTCTTT.

This sequence joins TRBV9 and TRBJ1-2; 7 positions agree with TRBD1. Germline V lookup: CDR1 SGDLS, CDR2 YYNGEE. The CDR3 extends over 15 amino acids. V lost 6 bases and J lost 5; bases outside the gene matches: 13. CDR3 sequence (DNA): TGTGCCAGCACCCCCCCCGGGACAGATATTTATGGCTACACCTTC. It encodes CASTPPGTDIYGYTF.

The V and J genes are TRBV11-2 and TRBJ2-5, with 7 bases fitting TRBD1. This CDR3 has 11 amino acids. Germline loops: CDR1 SGHAT, CDR2 FQNNGV. Trimming cost V 5 bases and J 9 bases; bases outside gene matches: 3. The CDR3 DNA reads TGTGCCAGCAGCATCGACAGGGCCCAGTACTTC. Translated, it gives CASSIDRAQYF. Combining the CDR3 with reference TRBV11-2 and TRBJ2-5 gives the whole variable domain EAGVAQSPRYKIIEKRQSVAFWCNPISGHATLYWYQQILGQGPKLLIQFQNNGVVDDSQLPKDRFSAERLKGVDSTLKIQPAKLEDSAVYLCASSIDRAQYFGPGTRLLVL.

CDR3 nucleotide sequence: TGTGCCAGCAGTCCCCGGGACTTACTTAATTCACCCCTCCACTTT. Its protein is CASSPRDLLNSPLHF. The chain carries TRBV27 and TRBJ1-6, with a weak D call TRBD1 (5 bases). The CDR3 spans 15 residues. The germline CDR1 and CDR2 sequences are MNHEY and SMNVEV (reference sequence). Between the trimmed V and J ends, which lost 5 bases and 6 bases, there was a span of 14 bases.

The genes are TRBV6-5 and TRBJ1-5; D might be TRBD1 (6 bases). The CDR3 contains 13 residues. Germline loops: CDR1 MNHEY, CDR2 SVGAGI. V dropped 5 bases and J dropped 5 bases, with 10 bases sitting between them. The CDR3 DNA reads as TGTGCCAGCAGTCTAACAGGGTATCAGCCCCAGCATTTT. Its protein product is CASSLTGYQPQHF.

This clone was counted once. The CDR3 DNA reads TGCAGCGCCGGGACAGGGGGCTATGGCTACACCTTC. This gives the protein CSAGTGGYGYTF. The gene calls are TRBV29-1 and TRBJ1-2, with 11 bases fitting TRBD1. Germline V gene lookup returns CDR1 SQVTM and CDR2 ANQGSEA. This CDR3 contains 12 residues. Trimming took 7 bases from V and 4 from J; bases not matched to a gene: 2.

The rearrangement joins TRBV6-6 to TRBJ2-3; tentative D call: TRBD2 (5 bases). V was shortened by 0 bases and J by 5 bases, with 9 bases between the two germline ends. The germline gives CDR1 MNHNY, CDR2 SVGAGI (reference sequence). The CDR3 contains 14 residues. Here the CDR3 reads CASSYSMEVDTQYF. In DNA form, the CDR3 reads TGTGCCAGCAGTTACTCGATGGAGGTAGATACGCAGTATTTT.

The chain has TRBV28 and TRBJ2-7; D is perhaps TRBD2 (5 bases). The ends were cut back, 8 bases at V and 0 bases at J, with 11 bases in the middle. Germline V CDR1 and CDR2: MDHEN, SYDVKM. The CDR3 runs to 13 residues. The CDR3 region has the DNA TGTGCCAGCTTCAATGGGAGCTCCTACGAGCAGTACTTC. As protein: CASFNGSSYEQYF.

The chain recombines TRBV9 with TRBJ2-3; 7 bases fit TRBD1. V lost 3 bases to trimming and J lost 0 bases; unmatched junction nucleotides: 7. Germline V gives CDR1 SGDLS, CDR2 YYNGEE. The CDR3 contains 16 residues. The CDR3 loop reads CASSARTGTSTDTQYF. CDR3 bases: TGTGCCAGCAGCGCCCGGACAGGAACTAGCACAGATACGCAGTATTTT.

The V gene is TRBV6-1, the J gene TRBJ2-1; the D is unclear. The CDR3 contains 11 residues. Germline CDR1 and CDR2: MNHNS and SASEGT. V lost 11 bases, J lost 0 bases, and 5 bases lay in between. CDR3 coding DNA: TGTGCCGTGAGCTCCTACAATGAGCAGTTCTTC. Amino acid sequence: CAVSSYNEQFF.

J is TRBJ2-5 and V is TRBV19; D is undetermined. Germline V gives CDR1 LNHDA, CDR2 SQIVND (reference sequence). The CDR3 runs 14 residues. Trimming pared 5 bases from V and 3 bases from J, leaving 13 bases between. The CDR3 DNA follows: TGTGCCAGTAGTCCCCGCAAGCGCGAAGAGACCCAGTACTTC. Translation gives CASSPRKREETQYF. The whole variable domain, remainder taken from reference TRBV19 and TRBJ2-5, is DGGITQSPKYLFRKEGQNVTLSCEQNLNHDAMYWYRQDPGQGLRLIYYSQIVNDFQKGDIAEGYSVSREKKESFPLTVTSAQKNPTAFYLCASSPRKREETQYFGPGTRLLVL.

This sequence joins TRBV7-9 and TRBJ1-2; 10 nucleotides line up with TRBD1. CDR1 is SEHNR, CDR2 FQNEAQ, per germline (reference sequence). V dropped 2 bases and J dropped 5; count of bases not matched to a gene: 8. CDR3 size: 16 residues. The CDR3 region is CASSLTSGTGVYGYTF. The CDR3 region has the DNA TGTGCCAGCAGCTTAACATCCGGGACAGGGGTATATGGCTACACCTTC.

This CDR3 reads CSVESGGGYEQYF. The CDR3 nucleotides read TGCAGCGTTGAGTCCGGCGGGGGCTACGAGCAGTACTTC. The chain recombines TRBV29-1 with TRBJ2-7, with 7 positions matching TRBD2. This CDR3 contains 13 residues. Losses at the gene ends were 3 bases for V and 3 bases for J; bases not matched to a gene: 5. Per germline, CDR1 SQVTM and CDR2 ANQGSEA.

This chain connects TRBV11-1 to TRBJ2-5, with 9 nucleotides matching TRBD1. CDR1 and CDR2 from the germline V gene are SGHAT and FQDESV (reference sequence). This CDR3 contains 17 residues. The J segment lost 5 bases and the V segment lost 1 base, leaving 11 bases of the junction unmatched. The CDR3 region has the DNA TGTGCCAGCAGCTTAGATGGTGAGGACAGGGGTCATGAGACCCAGTACTTC. This gives the protein CASSLDGEDRGHETQYF.

The gene calls are TRBV29-1 and TRBJ2-5, with 10 bases matching TRBD1. The germline gives CDR1 SQVTM, CDR2 ANQGSEA. The ends lost 7 bases at V and 2 bases at J; junction bases unmatched: 13. This CDR3 has 16 amino acids. Written as DNA, the CDR3 is TGCAGCGGTAAACCGGGACAGGGGCGAGAACAAGAGACCCAGTACTTC. Translating gives CSGKPGQGREQETQYF. Full variable domain (missing parts from reference TRBV29-1 and TRBJ2-5): SAVISQKPSRDICQRGTSLTIQCQVDSQVTMMFWYRQQPGQSLTLIATANQGSEATYESGFVIDKFPISRPNLTFSTLTVSNMSPEDSSIYLCSGKPGQGREQETQYFGPGTRLLVL.

This clone was seen a few times. CDR3 bases: TGTGCAAGTCGCTTAGTTGGGCCAGGGGATTTGGGCACTGAAGCTTTCTTT. This encodes CASRLVGPGDLGTEAFF. This chain links TRBV12-2 with TRBJ1-1; the D segment call TRBD1 is taken from the table without a DNA check. TRBV12-2 is listed as a pseudogene. This CDR3 is built from 17 residues.

A word on this clone: The junction shows a germline mismatch at one end, possibly a read error. This chain's CDR3 is CKSSREGDYGYTF. Written as DNA, the CDR3 is TGCAAATCGAGCAGGGAAGGAGACTATGGCTACACCTTC. The chain uses TRBV10-3 and TRBJ1-2; D is perhaps TRBD1 (5 bases). The CDR3 length is 13 residues. The germline V gene has CDR1 ENHRY and CDR2 SYGVKD.

To note about this clone: At one of its ends the junction is not consistent with the germline gene, which may arise from a read error. This chain links TRBV4-1 with TRBJ1-5, with D possibly matching TRBD1 (6 bases). The germline gives CDR1 MGHRA, CDR2 YSYEKL. The length of the CDR3 is 15 residues. Here the CDR3 DNA reads TGTGCCAGCAGCCAAGATCGGACAGACAATCAGCCCCAGCATTTT. Translation gives CASSQDRTDNQPQHF.

This clone occurred a few times. The V gene is TRBV2, the J gene TRBJ2-5; perhaps TRBD2 as D (5 bases). CDR3 length equals 15 residues. V was cut by 5 bases and J by 1 base, with 14 bases left in between. Per germline, CDR1 SNHLY and CDR2 FYNNEI. This chain's CDR3 is CASSRSRGSQETQYF. The CDR3 DNA reads TGTGCCAGCAGTCGGTCCCGGGGATCCCAAGAGACCCAGTACTTC.